The 28 T cell receptor beta chains presented below share a single source sample, sequenced in a study of naive and memory T cell subsets. The beta constant-region primer was an equimolar mix of two oligonucleotides covering TRBC1 and TRBC2. Ligated cDNA was amplified by four rounds of PCR with nested alpha and beta constant-region primers and SP2. TCRdb redid the calling of the UMI-ligation and nested PCR reads with MiXCR, one entry per CDR3 protein. In the table there are 150,000 or so distinct CDR3 sequences, roughly 22% of which are singletons. For these receptors, no antigen is known. General study findings and limits: A few larger clonotypes appeared in naive repertoires, especially CD8, possibly memory cells re-expressing CD45RA.

The sample comprised naive CD4+ T cells from blood. These TCRs come from a human donor in good health.

The table lists this clonotype with a few counts. V usage is TRBV30 and J usage is TRBJ2-1; the match to TRBD1 covers 7 bases. There are 11 residues in the CDR3. The V gene end was trimmed by 8 bases and the J gene end by 7 bases; junction bases not matched to a gene: 5. CDR1 GTSNPN and CDR2 SVGIG come from the germline V gene (reference sequence). CDR3 nucleotides: TGTGCCCCACTACAGGGGAATGAGCAGTTCTTC. Its protein is CAPLQGNEQFF.

The V and J genes are TRBV20-1 and TRBJ2-7, with D tentatively TRBD2 (5 bases). This CDR3 spans 13 amino acids. Germline lookup yields CDR1 DFQATT and CDR2 SNEGSKA (reference sequence). The V end lost 3 bases, the J end lost 2 bases, and 11 bases lay between the germline ends. The DNA for the CDR3 is TGCAGTGCTAGTTCCGGGGTTACCTACGAGCAGTACTTC. Translating gives CSASSGVTYEQYF.

V and J are TRBV5-4 and TRBJ2-1; 8 nucleotides match TRBD2. The CDR3 consists of 15 residues. After removal of 2 bases from V and 2 bases from J, the junction contained 3 bases not matched to a gene. CDR1 is SGHNT, CDR2 YYREEE, per germline (reference sequence). The CDR3: CASSFSGGAYNEQFF. CDR3 bases: TGTGCCAGCAGCTTTTCGGGGGGGGCCTACAATGAGCAGTTCTTC.

The CDR3 region is CASSSNTLAGIYEQYF. The CDR3 nucleotides read TGTGCCAGCAGTTCCAACACACTAGCGGGAATATACGAGCAGTACTTC. J is TRBJ2-7 and V is TRBV28; 10 positions agree with TRBD2. V dropped 4 bases and J dropped 4; count of bases not matched to a gene: 10. Germline-derived CDR1 and CDR2 are MDHEN and SYDVKM. The CDR3 loop spans 16 amino acids. Variable domain in full (rest from reference TRBV28 and TRBJ2-7): DVKVTQSSRYLVKRTGEKVFLECVQDMDHENMFWYRQDPGLGLRLIYFSYDVKMKEKGDIPEGYSVSREKKERFSLILESASTNQTSMYLCASSSNTLAGIYEQYFGPGTRLTVT.

Only a few counts were recorded for this clonotype. The chain has TRBV7-9 and TRBJ2-1; 8 bases match TRBD2. The length of the CDR3 is 16 residues. The ends lost 1 base at V and 8 bases at J; junction bases unmatched: 10. Looked up from germline, CDR1 is SEHNR and CDR2 is FQNEAQ (reference sequence). The CDR3 here is CASSLVRAGERYEQFF. The DNA of the CDR3 is TGTGCCAGCAGCTTAGTAAGAGCGGGAGAAAGGTATGAGCAGTTCTTC. Supplemented by reference TRBV7-9 and TRBJ2-1, the full variable domain reads DTGVSQNPRHKITKRGQNVTFRCDPISEHNRLYWYRQTLGQGPEFLTYFQNEAQLEKSRLLSDRFSAERPKGSFSTLEIQRTEQGDSAMYLCASSLVRAGERYEQFFGPGTRLTVL.

The CDR3 DNA reads as TGCAGCGCCCAACGGATGAACACTGAAGCTTTCTTT. It specifies CSAQRMNTEAFF. This sequence joins TRBV29-1 and TRBJ1-1, with unresolved D. Trimming left V 7 bases short and J 0 bases short, with 9 bases between. This CDR3 has 12 residues. The germline CDR1 and CDR2 sequences are SQVTM and ANQGSEA.

This clonotype was counted once. The CDR3 DNA sequence: TGTGCCAGCAGTCGGACGGGAATATTGCAAGAGACCCAGTACTTC. Translated, it gives CASSRTGILQETQYF. V and J are TRBV14 and TRBJ2-5; D is perhaps TRBD2 (5 bases). From germline, CDR1 is SGHDN and CDR2 FVKESK. This CDR3 comprises 15 residues. V was trimmed by 6 bases and J by 2 bases, leaving 16 bases between them.

This clonotype came up a few times. The chain employs TRBV28 and TRBJ2-1; TRBD1 is a possible D gene (6 bases). CDR3 length: 13 amino acids. Germline V CDR1 and CDR2: MDHEN, SYDVKM. The ends were cut back, 2 bases at V and 10 bases at J, with 12 bases in the middle. The CDR3 DNA is TGTGCCAGCAGTTTAACAGGGCCACCCGAGCAGTTCTTC. This codes for CASSLTGPPEQFF.

The chain couples TRBV10-3 to TRBJ2-7, with 8 bases lining up with TRBD1. Germline assignment: CDR1 ENHRY and CDR2 SYGVKD. This CDR3 has 14 amino acids. V lost 2 bases to trimming and J lost 5 bases; unmatched junction nucleotides: 5. CDR3 amino acids: CAISERAGGDEQYF. DNA for the CDR3: TGTGCCATCAGTGAGAGGGCAGGGGGCGACGAGCAGTACTTC.

The gene calls are TRBV15 and TRBJ1-2, with no clear D. V was cut by 0 bases and J by 8 bases, with 16 bases left in between. The germline V gene has CDR1 LNHNV and CDR2 YYDKDF (reference sequence). This CDR3 has 15 amino acids. CDR3: CATSRDNAFSGGYTF. For the CDR3, the DNA is TGTGCCACCAGCAGAGATAACGCTTTCTCAGGCGGCTACACCTTC.

The sample holds many counts of this clonotype. The chain uses TRBV20-1 and TRBJ1-1; D is unresolved. The germline gives CDR1 DFQATT, CDR2 SNEGSKA (reference sequence). V dropped 6 bases and J dropped 6 bases, with 17 bases sitting between them. The CDR3 is made up of 13 amino acids. CDR3 coding DNA: TGCAGTGCCTCGACAAAGACATGGGCTGAAGCTTTCTTT. Residues: CSASTKTWAEAFF.

The CDR3 nucleotides read TGTGCCAGCAGTGAGGGTGGGACAGGTCTCTCACCCCTCCACTTT. Protein: CASSEGGTGLSPLHF. This sequence joins TRBV6-1 and TRBJ1-6, with 8 bases that match TRBD1. V lost 3 bases and J lost 10; bases outside the gene matches: 8. CDR1 MNHNS and CDR2 SASEGT come from the germline V gene. There are 15 residues in the CDR3.

Here the CDR3 reads CASSVSGVTYEQYF. The CDR3, as DNA: TGTGCCAGCAGCGTTTCAGGGGTTACCTACGAGCAGTACTTC. This chain uses TRBV9 with TRBJ2-7, with a tentative D call TRBD1 (6 bases). Germline V gene lookup returns CDR1 SGDLS and CDR2 YYNGEE. Trimming left V 2 bases short and J 2 bases short, with 11 bases between. The CDR3 contains 14 residues.

V and J are TRBV7-2 and TRBJ1-6, with 7 positions matching TRBD1. Germline assignment: CDR1 SGHTA and CDR2 FQGNSA. J lost 9 bases, V lost 5 bases, and 10 bases had no gene match. CDR3 size: 15 residues. CDR3 sequence: CASSTKTGSSSPLHF. CDR3 nucleotide sequence: TGTGCCAGCAGCACCAAGACAGGGTCCTCTTCACCCCTCCACTTT.

This clonotype showed up just a few times. The V call is TRBV7-2, the J call TRBJ1-2; maybe TRBD1 (5 bases). This CDR3 comprises 15 residues. V shed 4 bases and J shed 2 bases, with 14 bases lying between them. CDR1 is SGHTA, CDR2 FQGNSA, per germline. The CDR3 bases are TGTGCCAGCAGCTCGGACGGGACGGTCAACTATGGCTACACCTTC. It codes for CASSSDGTVNYGYTF.

This chain connects TRBV7-2 to TRBJ2-1; TRBD2 matches at 10 bases. After removal of 3 bases from V and 1 base from J, the junction contained 9 bases not matched to a gene. Germline lookup yields CDR1 SGHTA and CDR2 FQGNSA. CDR3 size: 18 residues. CDR3 protein: CASSFPSGRANSYNEQFF. The CDR3 DNA follows: TGTGCCAGCAGCTTCCCAAGCGGGAGGGCCAATTCCTACAATGAGCAGTTCTTC.

In its sample, this clonotype was seen many times. The chain combines TRBV20-1 with TRBJ2-3; 8 nucleotides line up with TRBD2. The CDR3 spans 15 residues. CDR1 is DFQATT, CDR2 SNEGSKA, per germline (reference sequence). With 6 bases clipped from V and 0 bases from J, the junction kept 8 bases outside the gene matches. CDR3 residues: CSAHSLAASTDTQYF. The CDR3 nucleotides read TGCAGTGCCCACTCACTAGCGGCTAGCACAGATACGCAGTATTTT.

The chain carries TRBV29-1 and TRBJ2-5, with D maybe TRBD1 (6 bases). Germline V gene lookup returns CDR1 SQVTM and CDR2 ANQGSEA. V was pared by 3 bases and J by 1 base, with 12 bases between. The CDR3 consists of 14 residues. The CDR3 reads CSVDRGLIQETQYF. In nucleotides, the CDR3 is TGCAGCGTTGACAGGGGCCTCATCCAAGAGACCCAGTACTTC. The full variable domain, completed using reference TRBV29-1 and TRBJ2-5, is SAVISQKPSRDICQRGTSLTIQCQVDSQVTMMFWYRQQPGQSLTLIATANQGSEATYESGFVIDKFPISRPNLTFSTLTVSNMSPEDSSIYLCSVDRGLIQETQYFGPGTRLLVL.

This clonotype was detected only a few times. V is TRBV7-9 and J is TRBJ1-1; TRBD1 matches at 7 bases. With V trimmed by 5 bases and J by 6 bases, 6 bases remained unmatched. The germline V gene has CDR1 SEHNR and CDR2 FQNEAQ (reference sequence). The CDR3 covers 13 residues. The CDR3: CASSPQGLPEAFF. CDR3 sequence (DNA): TGTGCCAGCAGCCCACAGGGGTTGCCTGAAGCTTTCTTT.

This chain connects TRBV6-2 or TRBV6-3 to TRBJ2-1, with D perhaps TRBD2 (6 bases). The V gene lost 7 bases and the J gene lost 5 bases, with 9 bases spanning the gap. This CDR3 is 12 amino acids long. CDR1 is MNHEY and CDR2 is SVGEGT in the germline V gene. The CDR3 region is CASKGGNNEQFF. Here the CDR3 DNA reads TGTGCCAGCAAAGGAGGGAACAATGAGCAGTTCTTC.

This clonotype was recorded a few times. This chain joins TRBV20-1 and TRBJ2-7, with a weak D call TRBD1 (5 bases). This CDR3 comprises 11 residues. Germline V gene lookup returns CDR1 DFQATT and CDR2 SNEGSKA (reference sequence). Trimming cost V 5 bases and J 7 bases, with 12 bases left between them. As DNA, the CDR3 is TGCAGTGCTCTGACAGAAGAAGAGCAGTACTTC. Protein product: CSALTEEEQYF.

This sequence joins TRBV29-1 and TRBJ1-2; tentative D call: TRBD1 (5 bases). Germline V CDR1 and CDR2: SQVTM, ANQGSEA. V dropped 4 bases and J dropped 0 bases, with 12 bases sitting between them. The CDR3 has 14 amino acids. CDR3 protein: CSVGVEGTNYGYTF. As DNA, the CDR3 is TGCAGCGTTGGTGTGGAGGGGACTAACTATGGCTACACCTTC.

This clonotype has just a few counts. The chain couples TRBV7-2 to TRBJ1-2; D might be TRBD1 (5 bases). The CDR3 has 12 residues. Trimming took 2 bases from V and 6 from J, leaving 7 bases between them. The germline gives CDR1 SGHTA, CDR2 FQGNSA. The CDR3 bases are TGTGCCAGCAGCTTAAGGGACGATGGCTACACCTTC. Amino acids: CASSLRDDGYTF. The whole variable domain, filled in from reference TRBV7-2 and TRBJ1-2, reads GAGVSQSPSNKVTEKGKDVELRCDPISGHTALYWYRQSLGQGLEFLIYFQGNSAPDKSGLPSDRFSAERTGGSVSTLTIQRTQQEDSAVYLCASSLRDDGYTFGSGTRLTVV.

The chain recombines TRBV27 with TRBJ2-1; 10 bases line up with TRBD2. The ends lost 4 bases at V and 1 base at J; junction bases unmatched: 7. CDR1 and CDR2 (germline): MNHEY, SMNVEV (reference sequence). CDR3 length: 17 residues. The CDR3 coding sequence is TGTGCCAGCAGTTCTAGTTTAGCGGGAGGTTCCTACAATGAGCAGTTCTTC. It codes for CASSSSLAGGSYNEQFF.

The gene calls are TRBV25-1 and TRBJ2-1; TRBD2 matches 11 bases. The CDR3 runs 13 residues. The J segment lost 7 bases and the V segment lost 7 bases, leaving 3 bases of the junction unmatched. Germline CDR1 is MGHDK and CDR2 is SYGVNS. The CDR3: CASTLAGGNEQFF. In DNA form, the CDR3 reads TGTGCCAGCACCCTAGCGGGAGGAAATGAGCAGTTCTTC.

V and J are TRBV20-1 and TRBJ2-6; 9 bases fit TRBD1. The junction had 9 bases not matched to a gene; V was cut back by 3 bases and J by 0 bases. Looked up from germline, CDR1 is DFQATT and CDR2 is SNEGSKA (reference sequence). This CDR3 is 18 amino acids long. CDR3 nucleotides: TGCAGTGCTAGGGAATCCGGGACAGGGATCTCTGGGGCCAACGTCCTGACTTTC. Its protein product is CSARESGTGISGANVLTF.

This clonotype was seen a handful of times. The J gene is TRBJ2-7, the V gene TRBV12-3 or TRBV12-4, with a weak D call TRBD1 (6 bases). The CDR3 is made up of 13 amino acids. V lost 3 bases to trimming and J lost 9 bases, with 15 bases between them. CDR3 coding DNA: TGTGCCAGCAGTTTTTCGACAGGCTTCGGGCAGTACTTC. Translating gives CASSFSTGFGQYF.

This rearrangement joins TRBV11-1 to TRBJ2-5; 8 nucleotides match TRBD1. The V and J ends lost 5 bases and 4 bases, in that order; junction bases with no gene match: 6. Germline V lookup: CDR1 SGHAT, CDR2 FQDESV (reference sequence). CDR3 length: 14 residues. This CDR3 is CASSRDRSVETQYF. DNA for the CDR3: TGTGCCAGCAGCCGGGACAGGAGCGTAGAGACCCAGTACTTC.